These T cell receptor beta chains were read from a single sample in a study of blood T cell repertoires in COVID-19. Assay: immunoSEQ multiplex PCR; the TCRdb copy retains only in-frame clones and omits some. Of under 85,000 clones listed, almost 85% are singletons. Sequenced input: peripheral blood. These receptors all come from a human donor in a cohort sampled during active COVID-19. CDR3s include the opening cysteine and the closing phenylalanine or tryptophan. The order of the fields is J gene, V gene, D gene, clone size, CDR3 DNA, CDR3 protein. D genes are given only for firm matches. The size of a clone is reported for some rows only, either as once, few or many, or as a class for expanded clones.

J gene: TRBJ2-1
V gene: TRBV29-1
D gene: .
clone size: .
CDR3 DNA: TGCAGCGTGCGCACCTTGACAGGTCTAGGATTCTTC
CDR3 protein: CSVRTLTGLGFF

J gene: TRBJ2-1
V gene: TRBV2
D gene: .
clone size: .
CDR3 DNA: TGTGCCAGCAGTGAAGCGCTTGGGACATCCAGCAATGAGCAGTTCTTC
CDR3 protein: CASSEALGTSSNEQFF

J gene: TRBJ2-1
V gene: TRBV7-6
D gene: .
clone size: .
CDR3 DNA: TGTGCCAGCAGTAAAAGGGGGGGTGAGCAGTTCTTC
CDR3 protein: CASSKRGGEQFF

J gene: TRBJ1-5
V gene: TRBV5-1
D gene: .
clone size: .
CDR3 DNA: TGCGCCAGCAGCTTGCGGGGGAATCAGCCCCAGCATTTT
CDR3 protein: CASSLRGNQPQHF

J gene: TRBJ2-2
V gene: TRBV4-1
D gene: .
clone size: .
CDR3 DNA: TGCGCCAGCAGCCAAGACGGCGGTGCCGGGGAGCTGTTTTTT
CDR3 protein: CASSQDGGAGELFF

J gene: TRBJ1-5
V gene: TRBV24-1
D gene: TRBD1
clone size: once
CDR3 DNA: TGTGCCACCAGCAGACAGGGAAGCAATCAGCCCCAGCATTTT
CDR3 protein: CATSRQGSNQPQHF

J gene: TRBJ2-2
V gene: TRBV14
D gene: TRBD1
clone size: .
CDR3 DNA: TGTGCCAGCAGCAACAGGGGAATCGGGGAGCTGTTTTTT
CDR3 protein: CASSNRGIGELFF

J gene: TRBJ2-1
V gene: TRBV21-1
D gene: .
clone size: .
CDR3 DNA: TGTGCCATCCTACGAACGGGGGGGCCAGTTAATGAGCAGTTCTTC
CDR3 protein: CAILRTGGPVNEQFF

J gene: TRBJ1-4
V gene: TRBV7-8
D gene: TRBD1
clone size: .
CDR3 DNA: TGTGCCAGCAGCCCCAACGGACAGGGGGCGAGTGAAAAACTGTTTTTT
CDR3 protein: CASSPNGQGASEKLFF

J gene: TRBJ1-1
V gene: TRBV2
D gene: .
clone size: .
CDR3 DNA: TGTGCCAGCGCAGGGTTCTCCCCCTACACTGAAGCTTTCTTT
CDR3 protein: CASAGFSPYTEAFF

J gene: TRBJ2-7
V gene: TRBV14
D gene: TRBD1
clone size: once
CDR3 DNA: TGTGCCAGCAGTACCTACGACAGGGAGATCTACGAGCAGTACTTC
CDR3 protein: CASSTYDREIYEQYF

J gene: TRBJ2-7
V gene: TRBV19
D gene: .
clone size: once
CDR3 DNA: TGTGCCAGTAGTTTTCGAGGGAATCGGGACTACGAGCAGTACTTC
CDR3 protein: CASSFRGNRDYEQYF

J gene: TRBJ1-1
V gene: TRBV6-5
D gene: TRBD1
clone size: .
CDR3 DNA: TGTGCCAGCAGAACAAGACAGCAGGGGGCTGAAGCTTTCTTT
CDR3 protein: CASRTRQQGAEAFF

J gene: TRBJ2-3
V gene: TRBV3-1/TRBV3-2
D gene: .
clone size: .
CDR3 DNA: TGTGCCAGCAGCCAAGGGGGACTGGGTAGCACAGATACGCAGTATTTT
CDR3 protein: CASSQGGLGSTDTQYF

J gene: TRBJ1-5
V gene: TRBV28
D gene: TRBD1
clone size: .
CDR3 DNA: TGTGCCAGCAGACGCGGACAGGGCGGGAGGGGCAATCAGCCCCAGCATTTT
CDR3 protein: CASRRGQGGRGNQPQHF

J gene: TRBJ2-2
V gene: TRBV24-1
D gene: .
clone size: once
CDR3 DNA: TGTGCCACCAGACAAGGAGGGGCGAACACCGGGGAGCTGTTTTTT
CDR3 protein: CATRQGGANTGELFF

J gene: TRBJ1-2
V gene: TRBV2
D gene: .
clone size: .
CDR3 DNA: TGTGCCAGCAGTGAGTCAGTCTATGGCTACACCTTC
CDR3 protein: CASSESVYGYTF

J gene: TRBJ2-3
V gene: TRBV11-1
D gene: TRBD1
clone size: .
CDR3 DNA: TGTGCCAGCAGTCGGGACAGGGGGTATACGCAGTATTTT
CDR3 protein: CASSRDRGYTQYF

J gene: TRBJ2-1
V gene: TRBV5-1
D gene: TRBD2
clone size: .
CDR3 DNA: TGCGCCAGCAGCCCCGGGACTAGCGGGCGGAGTGAGCAGTTCTTC
CDR3 protein: CASSPGTSGRSEQFF

J gene: TRBJ1-6
V gene: TRBV2
D gene: TRBD1
clone size: once
CDR3 DNA: TGTGCCAGCAGCCGGGACAGGAGTTTCCCCCTCCACTTT
CDR3 protein: CASSRDRSFPLHF

J gene: TRBJ2-3
V gene: TRBV12-5
D gene: TRBD1
clone size: .
CDR3 DNA: TGTGCTAGTGGTTCCTCGGGACAGGACACAGATACGCAGTATTTT
CDR3 protein: CASGSSGQDTDTQYF

J gene: TRBJ1-2
V gene: TRBV2
D gene: TRBD1
clone size: .
CDR3 DNA: TGTGCCAGCTCGGGACAGGGGGTCGGTGGCTACACCTTC
CDR3 protein: CASSGQGVGGYTF

J gene: TRBJ2-3
V gene: TRBV4-2
D gene: .
clone size: .
CDR3 DNA: TGTGCCAGCAGCCAGAGAGGGTCCCCTAGCACAGATACGCAGTATTTT
CDR3 protein: CASSQRGSPSTDTQYF

J gene: TRBJ1-5
V gene: TRBV2
D gene: TRBD1
clone size: .
CDR3 DNA: TGTGCCAGCGCTTTACAGGGGCTTAACAATCAGCCCCAGCATTTT
CDR3 protein: CASALQGLNNQPQHF

J gene: TRBJ2-2
V gene: TRBV5-1
D gene: .
clone size: .
CDR3 DNA: TGCGCCAGCAAGAGGTTCGAGAACACCGGGGAGCTGTTTTTT
CDR3 protein: CASKRFENTGELFF

J gene: TRBJ2-1
V gene: TRBV2
D gene: TRBD2
clone size: .
CDR3 DNA: TGTGCCAGCAGACCGACTAGCGGGGGGGCGGGTGAGCAGTTCTTC
CDR3 protein: CASRPTSGGAGEQFF

J gene: TRBJ1-4
V gene: TRBV9
D gene: .
clone size: .
CDR3 DNA: TGTGCCAGCAGCATCGGGGGATACACTAATGAAAAACTGTTTTTT
CDR3 protein: CASSIGGYTNEKLFF

J gene: TRBJ1-5
V gene: TRBV28
D gene: .
clone size: .
CDR3 DNA: TGTGCCAGCAGATCGGACAGCCTTAATCAGCCCCAGCATTTT
CDR3 protein: CASRSDSLNQPQHF

J gene: TRBJ2-2
V gene: TRBV14
D gene: .
clone size: .
CDR3 DNA: TGTGCCAGCAGCCAAGGACCTACTAACGGGAACACCGGGGAGCTGTTTTTT
CDR3 protein: CASSQGPTNGNTGELFF

J gene: TRBJ2-7
V gene: TRBV27
D gene: .
clone size: .
CDR3 DNA: TGTGCCAGCAGTTTACGGGACACCTCCTACGAGCAGTACTTC
CDR3 protein: CASSLRDTSYEQYF

J gene: TRBJ1-2
V gene: TRBV7-2
D gene: .
clone size: .
CDR3 DNA: TGTGCCAGCAGCACAGTACAGGGCGTCTATGGCTACACCTTC
CDR3 protein: CASSTVQGVYGYTF

J gene: TRBJ2-4
V gene: TRBV14
D gene: .
clone size: once
CDR3 DNA: TGTGCCAGCAGCCAACAGGGGATAGCCAAAAACATTCAGTACTTC
CDR3 protein: CASSQQGIAKNIQYF

J gene: TRBJ2-6
V gene: TRBV7-9
D gene: .
clone size: .
CDR3 DNA: TGTGCCAGCAGCCGATCGGAGTCTGGGGCCAACGTCCTGACTTTC
CDR3 protein: CASSRSESGANVLTF

J gene: TRBJ1-6
V gene: TRBV6-6
D gene: TRBD1
clone size: .
CDR3 DNA: TGTGCCAGCTTTAGAGGAGGGATAGGGGGCAATTCACCCCTCCACTTT
CDR3 protein: CASFRGGIGGNSPLHF

J gene: TRBJ1-1
V gene: TRBV5-1
D gene: .
clone size: .
CDR3 DNA: TGCGCCAGCCAGGACAGTGGTGGTTATAACACTGAAGCTTTCTTT
CDR3 protein: CASQDSGGYNTEAFF

J gene: TRBJ2-2
V gene: TRBV7-9
D gene: .
clone size: .
CDR3 DNA: TGTGCCAGCAGCCCTACAGAAGGGGAGCTGTTTTTT
CDR3 protein: CASSPTEGELFF

J gene: TRBJ2-3
V gene: TRBV6-5
D gene: TRBD2
clone size: .
CDR3 DNA: TGTGCCAGCATTATGGTGGCGGGGGGGACTTCTACGCAGTATTTT
CDR3 protein: CASIMVAGGTSTQYF

J gene: TRBJ1-1
V gene: TRBV28
D gene: TRBD1
clone size: .
CDR3 DNA: TGTGCCAGCAGAAACAGCACAGGGGTTGAAGCTTTCTTT
CDR3 protein: CASRNSTGVEAFF

J gene: TRBJ2-5
V gene: TRBV24-1
D gene: TRBD2
clone size: .
CDR3 DNA: TGTGCCACCAGTTCCGTCTTCGGGAGGGCTTCGCAAGAGACCCAGTACTTC
CDR3 protein: CATSSVFGRASQETQYF

J gene: TRBJ1-6
V gene: TRBV7-2
D gene: TRBD1
clone size: .
CDR3 DNA: TGTGCCAGCAGCCGGACCGGGACAGCGCTTTATTCACCCCTCCACTTT
CDR3 protein: CASSRTGTALYSPLHF

J gene: TRBJ1-1
V gene: TRBV2
D gene: TRBD1
clone size: .
CDR3 DNA: TGTGCCAGCAGGGGGACAGGGGGCTTCGCTGAAGCTTTCTTT
CDR3 protein: CASRGTGGFAEAFF

J gene: TRBJ2-5
V gene: TRBV7-9
D gene: TRBD1
clone size: .
CDR3 DNA: TGTGCCAGCGGCCAGGGGGCTCAGGAGACCCAGTACTTC
CDR3 protein: CASGQGAQETQYF

J gene: TRBJ2-1
V gene: TRBV30
D gene: .
clone size: .
CDR3 DNA: TGTGCCTGGAGTTCAGGGGGGAACAATGAGCAGTTCTTC
CDR3 protein: CAWSSGGNNEQFF

J gene: TRBJ1-5
V gene: TRBV5-5
D gene: .
clone size: .
CDR3 DNA: TGTGCCAGCAGCATTCGCAGCGATAGCAATCAGCCCCAGCATTTT
CDR3 protein: CASSIRSDSNQPQHF

J gene: TRBJ2-1
V gene: TRBV18
D gene: .
clone size: .
CDR3 DNA: TGTGCCAGCTCACTGCAGGGCTCTGGATACAATGAGCAGTTCTTC
CDR3 protein: CASSLQGSGYNEQFF

J gene: TRBJ1-4
V gene: TRBV27
D gene: TRBD1
clone size: .
CDR3 DNA: TGTGCCAGCAGTTTAGACAGGGCGAAAGAAAAACTGTTTTTT
CDR3 protein: CASSLDRAKEKLFF

J gene: TRBJ2-3
V gene: TRBV9
D gene: TRBD2
clone size: .
CDR3 DNA: TGTGCCAGCAGCGTCCTAAGCGGGGGGGCGGGAGATACGCAGTATTTT
CDR3 protein: CASSVLSGGAGDTQYF

J gene: TRBJ1-3
V gene: TRBV18
D gene: .
clone size: .
CDR3 DNA: TGTGCCAGCTCACCCCAGGGGGGAAACACCATATATTTT
CDR3 protein: CASSPQGGNTIYF

J gene: TRBJ2-7
V gene: TRBV19
D gene: .
clone size: .
CDR3 DNA: TGTGCCAGTAGTATAGACAGGAAGGCCCACGAGCAGTACTTC
CDR3 protein: CASSIDRKAHEQYF

J gene: TRBJ2-6
V gene: TRBV7-7
D gene: TRBD1
clone size: .
CDR3 DNA: TGTGCTAGCAGCCCTATCCCGGGACAGGGTTCTTCTGGGGCCAACGTCCTGACTTTC
CDR3 protein: CASSPIPGQGSSGANVLTF

J gene: TRBJ1-4
V gene: TRBV29-1
D gene: TRBD1
clone size: .
CDR3 DNA: TGCAGCGTATCCAGGGGGTATAATGAAAAACTGTTTTTT
CDR3 protein: CSVSRGYNEKLFF

J gene: TRBJ1-4
V gene: TRBV4-1
D gene: .
clone size: .
CDR3 DNA: TGCGCCAGCAGCCAAGACCTAGGGAGCATTAATGAAAAACTGTTTTTT
CDR3 protein: CASSQDLGSINEKLFF

J gene: TRBJ1-2
V gene: TRBV28
D gene: TRBD1
clone size: .
CDR3 DNA: TGTGCCAGCAGCCCTAACCCCGGCAGGGGGCGCAGCTATGGCTACACCTTC
CDR3 protein: CASSPNPGRGRSYGYTF

J gene: TRBJ1-1
V gene: TRBV6-5
D gene: TRBD1
clone size: once
CDR3 DNA: TGTGCCAGCCGGACAGGGGGCACTGAAGCTTTCTTT
CDR3 protein: CASRTGGTEAFF

J gene: TRBJ2-7
V gene: TRBV12-3/TRBV12-4
D gene: .
clone size: .
CDR3 DNA: TGTGCCAGCAGTTTCTCTTTTTACGAGCAGTACTTC
CDR3 protein: CASSFSFYEQYF

J gene: TRBJ2-7
V gene: TRBV19
D gene: TRBD1
clone size: .
CDR3 DNA: TGTGCCAGTAGCCCCCGGACAGGGATTACCTACGAGCAGTACTTC
CDR3 protein: CASSPRTGITYEQYF

J gene: TRBJ2-7
V gene: TRBV5-1
D gene: TRBD2
clone size: .
CDR3 DNA: TGCGCCAGCAGCCGGGAGGCGTCCTACGAGCAGTACTTC
CDR3 protein: CASSREASYEQYF